This T cell receptor (beta chain) derives from a study of CD8 T cells in ankylosing spondylitis (dated by TCRdb to the late 2010s). Regarding the research as a whole: The study profiled T cell receptor beta repertoires in healthy donors and ankylosing spondylitis patients to find disease-linked TCR variants. The full study cohort was made up of 25 to 30 ankylosing spondylitis patients and about a hundred healthy donors. Peripheral blood was sampled, and synovial fluid was also collected from ankylosing spondylitis patients. Results and caveats for the whole study, not just this receptor: Blood from ankylosing spondylitis patients appeared to be characterized by a TCR beta motif composed of 7 to 9 highly homologous amino acid variants. Some TCR beta motif variants had previously been reported in synovial fluid and blood of reactive arthritis patients, which suggested common disease-initiation mechanisms. The disease-linked clones were reported as significantly enriched in matched synovial fluid samples from ankylosing spondylitis patients. The disease-linked clones had a CD8+ phenotype and were found at relatively low frequencies in peripheral blood.

Sequencing instrument: Illumina HiSeq 2500. Quantitative 5'-RACE with molecular barcodes was used to prepare TCR beta libraries. The study's own analysis went as follows. To identify disease-linked TCR variants, a new computational method was used, one built on a probabilistic model of VDJ rearrangement. In-frame beta chains were kept once TCRdb had trimmed the public reads at Q25 with fastp and called clones with MiXCR. Each entry merges the rows of one CDR3 protein and shows their most common DNA and genes. The V and J calls follow TCRdb's processing rather than the paper's. The sample contains more than 600,000 distinct CDR3 sequences, around 17% of them found a single time. 15% to 20% of the sample goes to the ten largest clones. A few counts support this clonotype. The clone's antigen remains unknown. No per-base quality is available; no much larger clone lies one base away. For this chain, trimming is 5 bases at the V end and 7 bases at the J end, and the number of junction bases without a gene match is 8. The CDR3 sequence holds 13 residues, the cysteine and phenylalanine included. The DNA shown is the 39-base CDR3, in frame from base 1.

Sequencing used blood, either unsorted or a sorted T cell fraction (not recorded which). The chain couples TRBV12-3 or TRBV12-4 to TRBJ2-7; 7 bases in the middle match TRBD1. The sequence came from a male donor with ankylosing spondylitis. The DNA reads as follows: TGTGCCAGCAGTCCCTACAGGGGTAGAGAGCAGTACTTC. Its translation is CASSPYRGREQYF.